A selection of T cell receptor beta chains follows, all from one sample in a study of T cells in Graves' hyperthyroidism and ophthalmopathy. A single record per CDR3 protein comes from TCRdb applying MiXCR to the multiplex PCR reads. Of 450,000 to 700,000 distinct CDR3 sequences listed, about 43% are singletons. What was sequenced was peripheral blood or thyroid tissue (not recorded which). The receptors originated from an adult woman with Graves' disease, either hyperthyroidism or ophthalmopathy (not recorded which). CDR3s include the opening cysteine and the closing phenylalanine or tryptophan. A D gene is named only where the DNA matches it firmly. Only part of the rows carry a size: once, few, many, or a class if the clone is expanded.

cdr3_nt,cdr3_aa,v_call,j_call,clone_size,d_call
TGTGCCAGCAGCGAGGGGGGATTTACGTACGAGCAGTACTTC,CASSEGGFTYEQYF,TRBV9,TRBJ2-7,many,.
TGTGCCAGCAGCGGAGGGGATAGCACTGAAGCTTTCTTT,CASSGGDSTEAFF,TRBV5-1,TRBJ1-1,.,.
TGTGCCAGCAGTTCACTCGGGACAATTGATAAGGGGGAGCTGTTTTTT,CASSSLGTIDKGELFF,TRBV7-3,TRBJ2-2,many,.
TGCAGCGTCTCCCGGACTAGCGGGTCCGGGGAGCTGTTTTTT,CSVSRTSGSGELFF,TRBV29-1,TRBJ2-2,.,TRBD2
TGTGCCAGCAGCGAGTCCGGGACGGTCAACACTGAAGCTTTCTTT,CASSESGTVNTEAFF,TRBV9,TRBJ1-1,.,.
TGTGCCTGCAGTGCTAAGCTGGGACAGGGTGAAACTGAAGCTTTCTTT,CACSAKLGQGETEAFF,TRBV25-1,TRBJ1-1,.,TRBD1
TGTGCCAGCAGTTTTGCTCCCTACTATGGCTACACCTTC,CASSFAPYYGYTF,TRBV27,TRBJ1-2,many,.
TGTGCCAGCAGTGAATGGGCAGGGAGCCACGAGCAGTACTTC,CASSEWAGSHEQYF,TRBV25-1,TRBJ2-7,.,.
TGTGCCAGCAGTGAGGACCCGGGACAGGGTCATCAGCCCCAGCATTTT,CASSEDPGQGHQPQHF,TRBV6-6,TRBJ1-5,few,TRBD1
TGCGCCAGCAGACACAGGACAGGCCTCACCGGGGAGCTGTTTTTT,CASRHRTGLTGELFF,TRBV4-1,TRBJ2-2,many,TRBD1
TGTGCCAGCAGCTTTCGTGGACTAGTGGAAGAGACCCAGTACTTC,CASSFRGLVEETQYF,TRBV7-2,TRBJ2-5,many,TRBD2
TGTGCCAGCACCGATCCTATTCGGGGCAATCAGCCCCAGCATTTT,CASTDPIRGNQPQHF,TRBV6-6,TRBJ1-5,many,.
TGCAGCTTGATGCCGGCCATGAACACCGGGGAGCTGTTTTTT,CSLMPAMNTGELFF,TRBV29-1,TRBJ2-2,.,.
TGTGCCAGCAGCCGGGACTACCTAGAAGAGACCCAGTACTTC,CASSRDYLEETQYF,TRBV9,TRBJ2-5,.,TRBD2
TGTGCCAGCAGGACAGGCCTGAGCTCCTACGAGCAGTACTTC,CASRTGLSSYEQYF,TRBV5-4,TRBJ2-7,.,.
TGTGCCAGCTCACCAGTGGAGACTGAAGCTTTCTTT,CASSPVETEAFF,TRBV18,TRBJ1-1,few,.
TGTGCCATCAGTGGTCTGGGGGGAAACTACGAGCAGTGCTTC,CAISGLGGNYEQCF,TRBV10-3,TRBJ2-7,.,.
TGCAGTGCTCACCCGGGACTTAACGAGCAGTACTTC,CSAHPGLNEQYF,TRBV20-1,TRBJ2-7,many,.
TGTGCCAGCAGTTACTCCAGCGGGAGCTCCTACGAGCAGTACTTC,CASSYSSGSSYEQYF,TRBV6-5,TRBJ2-7,many,TRBD2
TGCAGTGCTAGAGGGGCCAGTCACATGAACACTGAAGCTTTCTTT,CSARGASHMNTEAFF,TRBV20-1,TRBJ1-1,once,.
TGTGCCACCAGCAGACAGGATCTTTATGAAGCTTTCTTT,CATSRQDLYEAFF,TRBV15,TRBJ1-1,.,.
TGCAGTGCTAGGACAGGGCGAACGGTGAACACTGAAGCTTTCTTT,CSARTGRTVNTEAFF,TRBV20-1,TRBJ1-1,.,TRBD1
TGTGCCAGCAGCTTGGCTCCTACAGGGGGCCAAGAGACCCAGTACTTC,CASSLAPTGGQETQYF,TRBV14,TRBJ2-5,.,TRBD1
TGTGCCAGCAGTCCCGGACTAGCGGTTGGCGAGCAGTACTTC,CASSPGLAVGEQYF,TRBV2,TRBJ2-7,few,TRBD2
TGCGCCAGCAGCTTCCGGGGACGGTTCGCGAGCGACCCAACGACCTTC,CASSFRGRFASDPTTF,TRBV5-1,TRBJ2-5,.,.
TGTGCCAGCAGAGCCGGGGCCAGCGGACAGCCCCAGCATTTT,CASRAGASGQPQHF,TRBV12-3/TRBV12-4,TRBJ1-5,many,.
TGTGCCAGCAGCGGCCGTAGTGGGGTGGATGGCTACACCTTC,CASSGRSGVDGYTF,TRBV7-3,TRBJ1-2,.,.
TGTGCCAGCATCCGGGGGGCAACGACCGAAGCTTTCTTT,CASIRGATTEAFF,TRBV12-3/TRBV12-4,TRBJ1-1,.,.
TGTGCCAGCAGTCCTCCGGAGGGAAGCGGTGGCGAGCAGTACTTC,CASSPPEGSGGEQYF,TRBV16,TRBJ2-7,many,.
TGTGCCAGCAGCGTCGAGGGTGGCTCACCCCTCCACTTT,CASSVEGGSPLHF,TRBV5-4,TRBJ1-6,few,.
TGCGCCAGCAGCTTGTCGGGGAATCAGCCCCAGTACTTC,CASSLSGNQPQYF,TRBV5-1,TRBJ2-5,.,.
TGTGCCATCAGTGAAGAGGGACTCGTGGATGGCTACACCTTC,CAISEEGLVDGYTF,TRBV10-3,TRBJ1-2,.,.
TGCAGTGCTAGATCCGGACTAGCGGTGGTGTGGGGGACCCAGTACTTC,CSARSGLAVVWGTQYF,TRBV20-1,TRBJ2-5,.,TRBD2
TGTGCCAGCAGCGGGGCAGACCACTATGGCTACACCTTC,CASSGADHYGYTF,TRBV9,TRBJ1-2,many,.
TGCAGTGCTAGAGATTCGGGGAGGGACCAAGAGACCCAGCATTTT,CSARDSGRDQETQHF,TRBV20-1,TRBJ1-5,once,.
TGTGCCAGCAGTAGGGTACAAACGGAACAAGAGACCCAGCATTTT,CASSRVQTEQETQHF,TRBV2,TRBJ1-5,.,.
TGCAGTGCTAGAGACCCGGGGACAGCCTTTAGCAATCAGCCCCAGCATTTT,CSARDPGTAFSNQPQHF,TRBV20-1,TRBJ1-5,.,TRBD1
TGTGCCATCAGAGGAGGCGGGATCACGGAGACCCAGTACTTC,CAIRGGGITETQYF,TRBV10-3,TRBJ2-5,.,.
TGTGCCAGCAGGCCCAAGCGGAACAGGAGCTACGAGCAGTACTTC,CASRPKRNRSYEQYF,TRBV7-9,TRBJ2-7,.,.
TGTGCCAGCAGTACCGGGACAGGGCTAGGAACCCAGTACTTC,CASSTGTGLGTQYF,TRBV2,TRBJ2-5,.,TRBD1
TGCAGTGCTAGAGATCGAAGCCTAGCCTACATCACCGGGGAGCTGTTTTTT,CSARDRSLAYITGELFF,TRBV20-1,TRBJ2-2,many,.